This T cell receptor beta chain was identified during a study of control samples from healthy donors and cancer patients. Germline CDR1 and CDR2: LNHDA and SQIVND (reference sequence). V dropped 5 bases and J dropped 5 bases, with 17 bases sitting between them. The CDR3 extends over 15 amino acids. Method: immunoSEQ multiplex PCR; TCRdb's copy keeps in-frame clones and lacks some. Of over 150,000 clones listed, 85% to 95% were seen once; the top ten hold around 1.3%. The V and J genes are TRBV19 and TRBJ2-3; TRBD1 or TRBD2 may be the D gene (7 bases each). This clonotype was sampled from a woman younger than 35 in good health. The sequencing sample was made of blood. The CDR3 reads CASSLREGAIDTQYF. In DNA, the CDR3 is TGTGCCAGTAGTCTTAGGGAGGGGGCCATAGATACGCAGTATTTT.